This TCR beta chain was sequenced for a study of human CD4 T cells and Enterobacteriaceae (dated by TCRdb to 2018 to 2021). Memory CD4+ T cells, defined as all CD4+ cells other than CD45RA+CCR7+CD95- naive cells, were FACS-sorted on a FACSAria III to a purity of over 98%. Blood from healthy donors was obtained from blood donation centers in Switzerland. Positive selection with CD4 and CD14 magnetic microbeads was used to enrich total CD4+ T cells and monocytes. CD8+, CD14+, CD16+, CD56+, CD19+ and CD25-bright cells were excluded before sorting. In a couple of blood donors, total memory CD4+ T cells were sequenced directly ex vivo to assess in vivo expansion of bacteria-reactive clonotypes. Peripheral blood mononuclear cells were isolated from donor blood using Ficoll-Paque Plus. The research as a whole found: Ex vivo, broadly cross-reactive clonotypes were observed to appear more expanded than specific clonotypes, with 11 of 19 and about 65% of the roughly 35 being found within the top 5%. Reactivity of ex vivo clonotypes was inferred only by matching nucleotide sequences to CFSE-low cultures from the same donors.

CDR1 and CDR2 are read off the germline V gene (reference sequence) as SEHNR and FQNEAQ. Cut back by 1 base and 3 bases, the V and J ends lie 14 bases apart. Spanning cysteine to phenylalanine, the CDR3 consists of 16 amino acids. Just CDR3 DNA is preserved here, 48 bases in frame from base 1. Deep-level sequencing, with a detection sensitivity of one cell in 200,000, was applied to the ex vivo total memory CD4+ samples. Genomic DNA was extracted from cell pellets with the QIAamp DNA Micro Kit, and its quantity and purity were checked by spectrophotometry. The immunoSEQ multiplex PCR assay was used to amplify TCR Vbeta CDR3 regions. The amplicons were sequenced on the Illumina HiSeq platform. The retrieved sequences were 87 nucleotides long and included the CDR3 region. The published analysis was carried out like this. A unique productive TCR Vbeta nucleotide sequence was defined as a clonotype and was quantified by productive template frequency from ImmunoSEQ Analyzer V3.0. Expanded clonotypes were defined using a threshold set at the top 5th percentile of each repertoire ranked by frequency. Repertoire overlap was calculated as Chao-Jaccard using the R package fossil and displayed by nonmetric multidimensional scaling using the R package MASS. What TCRdb holds here is the immuneACCESS table cut down to in-frame rearrangements. Part of the clones is not present; checked against another copy, under half of the missing clones reflect an unresolved V gene, and the others are unexplained. V and J calls and clone size come straight from that table; D and trimming were deduced from the DNA. The sample table contains 25,000 to 35,000 clones; only one count was recorded for approximately 84% of them. The top ten constitute 1.7% of the sample.

A remark on this clone: The antigen this receptor binds is unknown. Base qualities are not at hand, and no much larger clone is one base apart.

This TCR was sampled from a human donor in good health. The chain employs TRBV7-9 and TRBJ2-3, with a tentative D call of TRBD1 or TRBD2, each matching 5 bases. Sequenced: memory CD4+ T cells from blood. What this sample's cell subset or site label stands for: total memory CD4 T cells sorted directly ex vivo, unstimulated. CDR3 sequence: CASSLVVQGRTDTQYF. The nucleotide sequence reads TGTGCCAGCAGCTTAGTGGTCCAGGGACGGACAGATACGCAGTATTTT.